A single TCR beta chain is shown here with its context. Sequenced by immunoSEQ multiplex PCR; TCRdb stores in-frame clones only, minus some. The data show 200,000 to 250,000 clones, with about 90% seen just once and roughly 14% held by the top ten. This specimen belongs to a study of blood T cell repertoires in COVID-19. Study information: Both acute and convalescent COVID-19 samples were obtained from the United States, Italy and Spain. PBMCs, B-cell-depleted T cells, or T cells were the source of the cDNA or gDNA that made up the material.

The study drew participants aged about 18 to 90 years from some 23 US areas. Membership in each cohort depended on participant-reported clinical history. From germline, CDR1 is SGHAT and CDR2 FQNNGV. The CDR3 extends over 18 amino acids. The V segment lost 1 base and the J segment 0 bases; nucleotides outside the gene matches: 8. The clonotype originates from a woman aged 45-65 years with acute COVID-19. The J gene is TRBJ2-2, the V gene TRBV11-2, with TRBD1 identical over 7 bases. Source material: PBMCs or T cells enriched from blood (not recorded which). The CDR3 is CASSLVMDRPANTGELFF. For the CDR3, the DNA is TGTGCCAGCAGCTTAGTGATGGACAGGCCAGCGAACACCGGGGAGCTGTTTTTT.